This passage covers 10 T cell receptor beta chains from one sample sequenced in a study of cytotoxic CD8 clonotypes in ibrutinib-treated CLL. TCRdb keeps only in-frame clones here, not all; method: immunoSEQ multiplex PCR. This sample has about 140,000 clones, with 65% to 85% found just once. The material was PBMCs, obtained after 36 months of ibrutinib treatment. Source of these receptors: a human donor with chronic lymphocytic leukemia.

V is TRBV9 and J is TRBJ2-3; 9 nucleotides line up with TRBD2. The germline gives CDR1 SGDLS, CDR2 YYNGEE. V was clipped by 0 bases and J by 0 bases; unmatched bases: 8. This CDR3 has 18 amino acids. The CDR3 protein is CASSVDGLGLASTDTQYF. DNA for the CDR3: TGTGCCAGCAGCGTAGACGGTTTGGGACTAGCAAGCACAGATACGCAGTATTTT.

This chain uses TRBV7-9 with TRBJ1-1; tentatively, D is TRBD1 (5 bases). The CDR3 is 13 amino acids. V lost 3 bases to trimming and J lost 7 bases, with 12 bases between them. The germline gives CDR1 SEHNR, CDR2 FQNEAQ (reference sequence). CDR3 bases: TGTGCCAGCAGCTTTAGTATAACAGGTGAAGCTTTCTTT. This gives the protein CASSFSITGEAFF. Full variable domain (outside the CDR3, taken from reference TRBV7-9 and TRBJ1-1): DTGVSQNPRHKITKRGQNVTFRCDPISEHNRLYWYRQTLGQGPEFLTYFQNEAQLEKSRLLSDRFSAERPKGSFSTLEIQRTEQGDSAMYLCASSFSITGEAFFGQGTRLTVV.

The chain combines TRBV19 with TRBJ1-1, with a tentative D call TRBD1 (5 bases). This CDR3 has 17 residues. CDR1 and CDR2 from the germline V gene are LNHDA and SQIVND (reference sequence). The V and J ends lost 1 base and 2 bases respectively, with 17 bases between them. In DNA, the CDR3 is TGTGCCAGTAGTATAGGGGGGAGTGGGGTAGTAAACACTGAAGCTTTCTTT. Translation: CASSIGGSGVVNTEAFF.

The V and J genes are TRBV11-2 and TRBJ1-2, with a possible D match to TRBD1 (6 bases). Germline loops: CDR1 SGHAT, CDR2 FQNNGV. This CDR3 has 15 amino acids. Trimming removed 4 bases from V and 3 bases from J, with 15 bases in between. CDR3 DNA sequence: TGTGCCAGCAGCTGGGGGCCGCGTTGGGACTATGGCTACACCTTC. Translation: CASSWGPRWDYGYTF.

This chain links TRBV30 with TRBJ2-1, with 9 bases that match TRBD2. Unmatched junction bases numbered 14, after V lost 5 bases and J lost 3 bases. Germline assignment: CDR1 GTSNPN and CDR2 SVGIG (reference sequence). The CDR3 covers 17 residues. DNA for the CDR3: TGTGCCTGGCAGGGACTAGCCGAATCCTACTACTACAATGAGCAGTTCTTC. This gives the protein CAWQGLAESYYYNEQFF.

The CDR3 loop reads CASSPGRGTVVAQPQHF. The CDR3 nucleotides are TGTGCCAGCAGCCCCGGGCGGGGGACAGTTGTGGCCCAGCCCCAGCATTTT. The V and J genes are TRBV5-6 and TRBJ1-5, with 7 bases identical to TRBD1. The CDR3 runs 17 residues. Germline lookup yields CDR1 SGHDT and CDR2 YYEEEE. Unmatched junction bases numbered 17, after V lost 4 bases and J lost 7 bases. Together with reference TRBV5-6 and TRBJ1-5, the CDR3 gives the full variable domain: DAGVTQSPTHLIKTRGQQVTLRCSPKSGHDTVSWYQQALGQGPQFIFQYYEEEERQRGNFPDRFSGHQFPNYSSELNVNALLLGDSALYLCASSPGRGTVVAQPQHFGDGTRLSIL.

The J gene is TRBJ1-5, the V gene TRBV4-1; D unclear. Trimming removed 4 bases at V and 6 bases at J, with 16 bases between. Germline loops: CDR1 MGHRA, CDR2 YSYEKL. The CDR3 spans 15 residues. The CDR3, as DNA: TGCGCCAGCAGCCTCCTGACCCCCGGGCCTCAGCCCCAGCATTTT. The encoded protein is CASSLLTPGPQPQHF.

V usage is TRBV7-2 and J usage is TRBJ1-2; D is possibly TRBD1 (5 bases). The CDR3 consists of 13 residues. V shed 3 bases and J shed 7 bases, with 12 bases lying between them. The V gene's germline CDR1 is SGHTA and CDR2 FQGNSA. CDR3 residues: CASSFGGARGYTF. In DNA form, the CDR3 reads TGTGCCAGCAGCTTCGGAGGGGCACGTGGCTACACCTTC.

The chain couples TRBV5-1 to TRBJ2-1, with 8 bases that match TRBD2. V was clipped by 5 bases and J by 8 bases; unmatched bases: 9. The CDR3 length is 14 residues. From germline, CDR1 is SGHRS and CDR2 YFSETQ. CDR3 region: CASSPSGRGYEQFF. CDR3 bases: TGCGCCAGCAGTCCTAGCGGGCGGGGGTATGAGCAGTTCTTC.

This clone occurred a few times. This chain links TRBV5-1 with TRBJ2-1; 9 bases are a match to TRBD1. CDR1 and CDR2 from the germline V gene are SGHRS and YFSETQ. V lost 5 bases to trimming and J lost 4 bases; unmatched junction nucleotides: 4. This CDR3 has 14 residues. CDR3 in amino acids: CASSEGTGYNEQFF. DNA for the CDR3: TGCGCCAGCAGTGAGGGGACAGGGTACAATGAGCAGTTCTTC.